These T cell receptor beta chains were read from a single sample in a study of OX40 agonist ivuxolimab in advanced cancers. Measured with immunoSEQ multiplex PCR; TCRdb has only the in-frame clones, and not every one. The profile shows roughly 49,000 clones, more than 70% of them singletons. The source was CD4+ or CD8+ T cells sorted from blood, collected in a trial of the OX40 agonist ivuxolimab. The receptors originated from an adult with an advanced solid tumor such as melanoma, head and neck, liver or kidney cancer. The CDR3 runs from the conserved cysteine through the conserved F or W. Each record gives: clone size, V gene, D gene, J gene, CDR3 protein, CDR3 DNA. D genes are given only for firm matches. Not every row has a clone size; where given, it reads once, few, many or a size class.

.,TRBV4-2,TRBD2,TRBJ2-1,CASSYQRELGEQFF,TGTGCCAGCAGCTACCAGCGGGAGTTGGGTGAGCAGTTCTTC
.,TRBV12-5,.,TRBJ2-1,CASGPPNSDEQFF,TGTGCTAGTGGTCCACCCAACTCGGATGAGCAGTTCTTC
.,TRBV6-5,.,TRBJ1-5,CASSMTNNQPQHF,TGTGCCAGCAGCATGACCAACAATCAGCCCCAGCATTTT
.,TRBV6-1,.,TRBJ2-5,CASSEFFGSSETQYF,TGTGCCAGCAGTGAGTTCTTCGGCTCTTCAGAGACCCAGTACTTC
.,TRBV9,TRBD1,TRBJ2-1,CASSVGGQGAGEQFF,TGTGCCAGCAGCGTAGGAGGACAGGGGGCAGGTGAGCAGTTCTTC
.,TRBV5-3,TRBD1,TRBJ1-2,CARSPGQGIYGYTF,TGTGCCAGAAGCCCAGGACAGGGCATCTATGGCTACACCTTC
.,TRBV5-6,TRBD1,TRBJ2-2,CASRTGLLTGELFF,TGTGCCAGCAGGACAGGGCTGTTGACCGGGGAGCTGTTTTTT
.,TRBV7-2,TRBD1,TRBJ1-5,CASSFGQGSNQPQHF,TGTGCCAGCAGCTTCGGACAGGGTAGCAATCAGCCCCAGCATTTT
.,TRBV19,TRBD2,TRBJ2-6,CASTASGSLTGANVLTF,TGTGCCAGCACGGCTAGCGGGAGTTTAACCGGGGCCAACGTCCTGACTTTC
once,TRBV4-1,.,TRBJ1-5,CASSHPGTVDQPQHF,TGCGCCAGCAGCCACCCAGGGACGGTCGATCAGCCCCAGCATTTT
.,TRBV10-3,.,TRBJ1-6,CAISEGTPGQSRSPLHF,TGTGCCATCAGTGAGGGTACCCCGGGACAATCGCGTTCACCCCTCCACTTT
.,TRBV6-4,TRBD1,TRBJ1-2,CASSATGVGGYTF,TGTGCCAGCAGTGCGACAGGGGTTGGGGGCTACACCTTC
.,TRBV2,.,TRBJ2-5,CASSGTLLETQYF,TGTGCCAGCAGTGGGACGCTCTTAGAGACCCAGTACTTC
.,TRBV2,TRBD2,TRBJ2-5,CASGTSADRTQYF,TGTGCCAGCGGGACTAGCGCAGATCGGACCCAGTACTTC
.,TRBV2,.,TRBJ1-5,CASSVQSSNQPQHF,TGTGCCAGCAGTGTTCAGAGTAGCAATCAGCCCCAGCATTTT
.,TRBV6-1,.,TRBJ1-5,CASQIAGNQPQHF,TGTGCCAGCCAAATCGCAGGGAATCAGCCCCAGCATTTT
.,TRBV19,.,TRBJ2-5,CASSIGGPQETQYF,TGTGCCAGTAGTATTGGGGGACCTCAAGAGACCCAGTACTTC
.,TRBV28,.,TRBJ1-4,CASRAGPTNEKLFF,TGTGCCAGCAGAGCAGGGCCAACTAATGAAAAACTGTTTTTT
once,TRBV2,.,TRBJ1-1,CASSETRNTEAFF,TGTGCCAGCAGTGAAACGCGGAACACTGAAGCTTTCTTT
.,TRBV5-4,TRBD1,TRBJ1-6,CASSPRQGSSPLHF,TGTGCCAGCAGCCCGAGACAGGGTAGTTCACCCCTCCACTTT
.,TRBV15,.,TRBJ1-2,CATSNDRPYGYTF,TGTGCCACCAGCAACGACAGGCCCTATGGCTACACCTTC
.,TRBV27,TRBD2,TRBJ2-1,CASNLLRTSGYNEQFF,TGTGCCAGCAACCTCCTCCGGACTAGCGGTTACAATGAGCAGTTCTTC
once,TRBV5-1,.,TRBJ2-7,CASSPLEIGEQYF,TGCGCCAGCAGCCCGCTAGAAATCGGCGAGCAGTACTTC
.,TRBV19,.,TRBJ2-3,CASSIASGPPVDTQYF,TGTGCCAGTAGTATCGCTTCGGGCCCTCCGGTAGATACGCAGTATTTT
.,TRBV5-8,.,TRBJ1-2,CASSFEGGTYGYTF,TGTGCCAGCAGCTTTGAAGGAGGAACCTATGGCTACACCTTC
.,TRBV6-6,.,TRBJ2-7,CASSYGTLTQDEQYF,TGTGCCAGCAGTTACGGTACCCTCACCCAGGACGAGCAGTACTTC
.,TRBV11-2,.,TRBJ2-2,CASSYGTQSAANTGELFF,TGTGCCAGCAGCTACGGGACCCAGAGTGCGGCGAACACCGGGGAGCTGTTTTTT
few,TRBV11-2,.,TRBJ1-1,CASSLVSGLNTEAFF,TGTGCCAGCAGCTTAGTTTCAGGGCTGAACACTGAAGCTTTCTTT
.,TRBV7-2,.,TRBJ2-7,CASSSRQIPYEQYF,TGTGCCAGCAGCTCCAGACAGATTCCCTACGAGCAGTACTTC
.,TRBV19,.,TRBJ2-5,CASSQGTQETQYF,TGTGCCAGCTCTCAGGGGACCCAAGAGACCCAGTACTTC
.,TRBV19,.,TRBJ1-1,CASRRGAQMNTEAFF,TGTGCCAGTAGACGGGGGGCCCAAATGAACACTGAAGCTTTCTTT
.,TRBV5-4,TRBD1,TRBJ2-3,CASSSDRADTQYF,TGTGCCAGCAGCTCCGACAGGGCAGATACGCAGTATTTT
.,TRBV18,TRBD1,TRBJ2-7,CASSPISGTGFNEQYF,TGTGCCAGCTCACCAATCTCCGGGACAGGGTTCAACGAGCAGTACTTC
.,TRBV6-1,.,TRBJ2-3,CASSEAWGGLAVDTQYF,TGTGCCAGCAGTGAAGCTTGGGGTGGACTGGCAGTGGATACGCAGTATTTT
few,TRBV28,.,TRBJ1-5,CASSPGFFNQPQHF,TGTGCCAGCAGTCCGGGCTTCTTCAATCAGCCCCAGCATTTT
.,TRBV7-8,.,TRBJ1-1,CASSREGLSNTEAFF,TGTGCCAGCAGCCGAGAGGGACTTTCGAACACTGAAGCTTTCTTT
.,TRBV7-9,TRBD1,TRBJ2-1,CASSRNAGGPGNEQFF,TGTGCCAGCAGCCGAAACGCAGGGGGCCCCGGGAATGAGCAGTTCTTC
.,TRBV18,TRBD1,TRBJ1-1,CASSPLRTGGAPNTEAFF,TGTGCCAGCTCACCCCTTCGGACAGGGGGCGCCCCTAACACTGAAGCTTTCTTT
.,TRBV11-3,.,TRBJ2-5,CASSLGPQETQYF,TGTGCCAGCAGCTTAGGCCCACAAGAGACCCAGTACTTC
.,TRBV9,TRBD2,TRBJ2-2,CASSVSLAGPTGELFF,TGTGCCAGCAGCGTGAGTCTAGCGGGACCCACCGGGGAGCTGTTTTTT
.,TRBV28,.,TRBJ2-7,CASSPPPSYEQYF,TGTGCCAGCAGTCCCCCCCCCTCCTACGAGCAGTACTTC
.,TRBV18,.,TRBJ2-7,CASSPTILDNEQYF,TGTGCCAGCTCACCTACGATTTTAGACAACGAGCAGTACTTC